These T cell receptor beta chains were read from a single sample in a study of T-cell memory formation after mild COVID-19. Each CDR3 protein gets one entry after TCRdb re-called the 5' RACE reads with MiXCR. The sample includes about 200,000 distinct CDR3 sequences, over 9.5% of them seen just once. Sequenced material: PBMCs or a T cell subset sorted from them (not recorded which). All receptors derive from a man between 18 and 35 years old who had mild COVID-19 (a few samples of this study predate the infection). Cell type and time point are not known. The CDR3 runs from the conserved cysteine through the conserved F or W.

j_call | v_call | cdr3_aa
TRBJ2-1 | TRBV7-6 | CASSSRYREYNEQFF
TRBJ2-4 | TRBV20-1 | CSARDLGALAKNIQYF
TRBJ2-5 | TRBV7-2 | CASSLAGTSRGETQYF
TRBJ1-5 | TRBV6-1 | CASSQDRPQPQHF
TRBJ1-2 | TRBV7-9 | CASSFQGDYGYTF
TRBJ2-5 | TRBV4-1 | CASSLTEGETQYF
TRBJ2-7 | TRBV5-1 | CASSLDRGDTYEQYF
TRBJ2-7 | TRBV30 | CAWSSTIGAQYF
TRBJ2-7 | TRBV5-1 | CASAQEGVKYF
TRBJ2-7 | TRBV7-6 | CASSAQRGRLSEQYF
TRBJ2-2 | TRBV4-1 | CASSRQALQGSTGELFF
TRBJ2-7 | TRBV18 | CASSPSAYEQYF
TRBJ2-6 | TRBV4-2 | CASSQESTRGSGANVLTF
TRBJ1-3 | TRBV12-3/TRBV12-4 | CASSLWGNGNTIYF
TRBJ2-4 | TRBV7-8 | CASSDYGGGEGDIQYF
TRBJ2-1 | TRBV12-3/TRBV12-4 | CASSSGTSGGASHEQFF
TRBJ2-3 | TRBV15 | CATSRDRWDTQYF
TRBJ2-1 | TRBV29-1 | CSVEARPNEQFF
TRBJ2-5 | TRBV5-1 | CASSPRAGETETQYF
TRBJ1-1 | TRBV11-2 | CASSLGGSTDAFF
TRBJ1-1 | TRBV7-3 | CASSSDPQGLEAFF
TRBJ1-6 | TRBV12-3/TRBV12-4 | CASSLDSLNSPLHF